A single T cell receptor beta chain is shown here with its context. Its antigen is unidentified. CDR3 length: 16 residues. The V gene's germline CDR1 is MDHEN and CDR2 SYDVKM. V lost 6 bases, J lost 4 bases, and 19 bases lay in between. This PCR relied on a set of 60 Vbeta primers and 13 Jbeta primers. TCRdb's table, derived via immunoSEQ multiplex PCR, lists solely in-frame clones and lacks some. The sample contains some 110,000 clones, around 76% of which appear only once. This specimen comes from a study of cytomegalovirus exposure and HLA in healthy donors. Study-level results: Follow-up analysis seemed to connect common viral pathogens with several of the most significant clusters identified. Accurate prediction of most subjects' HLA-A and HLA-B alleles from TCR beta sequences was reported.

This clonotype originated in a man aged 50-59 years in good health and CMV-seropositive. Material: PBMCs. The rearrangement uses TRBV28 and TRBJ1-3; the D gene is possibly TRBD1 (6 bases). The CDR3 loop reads CASSSPFQGTGNTIYF. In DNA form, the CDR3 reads TGTGCCAGCAGCTCTCCATTTCAGGGGACCGGAAACACCATATATTTT.